The 10 T cell receptor beta chains below come from one sample, sequenced in a study of blood T cells in healthy people across ages. A second about 7 to 11 cycle PCR used barcoded and J-beta primers. TCRdb independently ran MiXCR on the 5' RACE reads; one entry per CDR3 protein. The data show hundreds of thousands of distinct CDR3 sequences, more than 55% seen once. The sequenced material came from blood. The receptors derive from a man between 35 and 55 years old in good health.

This clonotype was seen only a few times. The chain carries TRBV5-1 and TRBJ2-6, with D perhaps TRBD1 or TRBD2 (5 bases each). CDR3 length equals 17 residues. Germline V gives CDR1 SGHRS, CDR2 YFSETQ. The V gene lost 0 bases and the J gene lost 1 base, with 11 bases spanning the gap. CDR3 bases: TGCGCCAGCAGCTTGGTCAGGGACCTTTCTGGGGCCAACGTCCTGACTTTC. This gives the protein CASSLVRDLSGANVLTF.

This chain connects TRBV20-1 to TRBJ1-4, with D maybe TRBD1 (6 bases). CDR3 length: 14 amino acids. The germline V gene encodes CDR1 DFQATT and CDR2 SNEGSKA (reference sequence). Trimming removed 5 bases at V and 8 bases at J, with 18 bases between. The CDR3 is CSASTNRVGEKLFF. The CDR3 nucleotides are TGCAGTGCTTCCACGAACAGGGTGGGGGAAAAACTGTTTTTT.

This clonotype has more than one count but fewer than ten. The J gene is TRBJ2-4, the V gene TRBV6-5, with unresolved D. From germline, CDR1 is MNHEY and CDR2 SVGAGI. The CDR3 totals 13 residues. Trimming took 6 bases from V and 7 from J, leaving 13 bases between them. In nucleotides, the CDR3 is TGTGCCAGCAGGGGTTCCCGGGTGAACATTCAGTACTTC. This encodes CASRGSRVNIQYF.

This clonotype showed up just a few times. The CDR3 sequence is CATSAWANVLTF. The CDR3 DNA is TGTGCCACCAGTGCATGGGCCAACGTCCTGACTTTC. The J gene is TRBJ2-6, the V gene TRBV24-1, with D hard to call. V was cut by 5 bases and J by 5 bases, with 3 bases left in between. Germline CDR1 and CDR2: KGHDR and SFDVKD. This CDR3 region has 12 residues.

In nucleotides, the CDR3 is TGTGCCAGCAGCCAAGAAGGAAACACAGGGGAGGGTAACTATGGCTACACCTTC. It specifies CASSQEGNTGEGNYGYTF. The chain couples TRBV4-2 to TRBJ1-2; 7 bases match TRBD1. V dropped 0 bases and J dropped 1; count of bases not matched to a gene: 11. CDR1 LGHNA and CDR2 YNFKEQ come from the germline V gene. This CDR3 has 18 amino acids.

The rearrangement uses TRBV5-6 and TRBJ2-5, with 11 bases matching TRBD2. Judging by the DNA end, TRBJ2-7 fits better; the J call may be wrong. Germline loops: CDR1 SGHDT, CDR2 YYEEEE. The CDR3 is made up of 15 amino acids. CDR3: CASSTSTSGSYEQYF. In DNA form, the CDR3 reads TGTGCCAGCAGCACTTCAACTAGCGGGAGCTACGAGCAGTACTTC.

The chain carries TRBV4-3 and TRBJ2-5; D possibly corresponds to TRBD2 (6 bases). Germline CDR1 is LGHNA and CDR2 is YSLEER. CDR3 length: 14 residues. Trimming left V 3 bases short and J 11 bases short, with 19 bases between. The CDR3 spells CASSQVGGIGEQYF. The CDR3 DNA is TGCGCCAGCAGCCAGGTCGGAGGGATTGGAGAGCAGTACTTC.

The J gene is TRBJ2-1, the V gene TRBV7-9, with D maybe TRBD1 (6 bases). Germline V gives CDR1 SEHNR, CDR2 FQNEAQ (reference sequence). The CDR3 covers 14 residues. V lost 3 bases and J lost 4, with 10 bases in between. CDR3 sequence reads: CASSFAGAYNEQFF. The CDR3 DNA follows: TGTGCCAGCAGCTTTGCAGGGGCGTACAATGAGCAGTTCTTC.

The rearrangement links TRBV4-3 to TRBJ2-5; TRBD2 is a possible D gene (5 bases). The V gene lost 0 bases and the J gene lost 1 base, with 9 bases spanning the gap. The CDR3 is 15 amino acids. Germline assignment: CDR1 LGHNA and CDR2 YSLEER. The CDR3 region has the DNA TGCGCCAGCAGCCAAGATCGGGGATTCCAAGAGACCCAGTACTTC. Protein product: CASSQDRGFQETQYF.

The chain couples TRBV25-1 to TRBJ1-1; a weak D match, TRBD1 (6 bases). In germline, CDR1 is MGHDK, CDR2 SYGVNS. The CDR3 covers 15 residues. Deletions cut 6 bases from V and 1 base from J, with 15 bases between. CDR3 nucleotides: TGTGCCAGCAGGCCCCATTCGGACAGGAACACTGAAGCTTTCTTT. Protein: CASRPHSDRNTEAFF.